This T cell receptor (beta chain) was retrieved from a study of cytomegalovirus exposure and HLA in healthy donors. The germline V gene has CDR1 MGHRA and CDR2 YSYEKL. V lost 4 bases and J lost 0, with 10 bases in between. The CDR3 is made up of 14 amino acids. In regard to this clone: Its target is not known.

It was with 60 Vbeta and 13 Jbeta primers that the PCR ran. Clones were sequenced by immunoSEQ multiplex PCR, and TCRdb holds only the in-frame ones, with some missing. Among 150,000 to 180,000 clones listed, around three quarters were seen once. Study findings and constraints: What a later analysis showed was that several of the most significant clusters appeared linked to common viral pathogens. In a later analysis, the majority of CMV-associated beta chains seemingly showed HLA restriction.

Sequencing was carried out using PBMCs. The TCR was taken from a woman aged 40 to 50 in good health and CMV-seronegative. The chain joins TRBV4-1 to TRBJ2-7, with D perhaps matching TRBD2 (5 bases). CDR3 residues: CASSLEGSSYEQYF. In nucleotides, the CDR3 is TGCGCCAGCAGCCTTGAGGGCAGCTCCTACGAGCAGTACTTC.